This paragraph reports one T cell receptor beta chain. The source of the sample is a study of blood T cell repertoires in COVID-19. Study background: There were acute and convalescent COVID-19 samples, and they came from the United States, Italy and Spain. The analysed material was cDNA or gDNA that came from T cells, B-cell-depleted T cells, or PBMCs.

Original methodology: Amplification of reference gene primers provided the estimated nucleated cell counts. Sequencing used immunoSEQ multiplex PCR; TCRdb keeps in-frame clones, though not all of them. V and J calls and clone size are those listed in that table; D and trimming were worked out from the DNA. The sample has about 44,000 clones, more than 65% seen once. This CDR3 contains 13 residues. Germline loops: CDR1 SGHVS, CDR2 FNYEAQ. The germline V and J ends were trimmed by 5 bases and 7 bases, with 12 bases remaining between them. Sequencing used peripheral blood. The chain couples TRBV7-6 to TRBJ2-1; TRBD1 is a possible D gene (6 bases). This receptor was taken from a woman in her 70s with acute or convalescent COVID-19. CDR3 DNA sequence: TGTGCCAGCAGCCGGACCGGACAGAATGAGCAGTTCTTC. This translates into CASSRTGQNEQFF.